This record covers a single T cell receptor (beta chain). Its antigen remains unknown. The data were taken from a study of graft-versus-host responses after intestinal transplantation. Turning to the study itself: Grafts that recipients had were multivisceral, liver-intestinal, or isolated intestinal transplants. Each recipient received anti-thymocyte globulin induction, then tacrolimus and steroids for about 3 years.

The assay was immunoSEQ multiplex PCR, and TCRdb's table has in-frame clones only and misses some. The sample yields approximately 11,000 clones, about 80% seen once. Study-wide points: Early post-transplant HvG declines tracked with peak circulating GvH clone levels. There were GvH clones found in recipient marrow, and some of them appeared first in ileum or blood.

This CDR3 comprises 15 residues. Germline CDR1 LGHNA, CDR2 YNFKEQ. Trimming removed 2 bases at V and 3 bases at J, with 10 bases between. The sequenced sample was PBMCs, obtained roughly 74 weeks after intestinal transplant. The sequence was obtained from a human patient who received an intestinal transplant, so some T cells may come from the graft donor. This chain links TRBV4-2 with TRBJ2-2; D not resolved. The CDR3: CASSQPEEDTGELFF. The CDR3 bases are TGTGCCAGCAGCCAACCTGAGGAAGACACCGGGGAGCTGTTTTTT.